This T cell receptor (beta chain) was identified in a study of shared clonotypes between healthy human individuals. Study-wide findings and caveats: In several donors, around 5.5% of naive CD4 clonotypes appeared in common.

Note on this clone: Its antigen is as yet unknown.

Genomic DNA of every subset was divided equally among multiple immunoSEQ plates. Assay used: immunoSEQ multiplex PCR; TCRdb lists only in-frame clones, some missing. The sample has millions of clones, approximately 95% seen once; the top ten hold around 0.13%. The specimen sequenced was naive CD4+ T cells sorted from blood. Subset meaning: CD45RA+ positively selected. The sequence came from a man aged 18 to 29 in good health.

CDR3 amino acids: CASTRAVAGANYGYTF. The CDR3 region has the DNA TGTGCCAGCACCAGAGCGGTGGCAGGGGCTAACTATGGCTACACCTTC. V usage is TRBV21-1 and J usage is TRBJ1-2; TRBD1 was called by the table and not checked on the DNA. TRBV21-1 is flagged as a pseudogene. CDR3 length equals 16 residues.